The 5 T cell receptor beta chains in this list originate from one sample, sequenced in a study of human T cells and chemical hapten exposure. Time point reported: pre-sensitization, week 0. Treatment: therapeutic diphenylcyclopropenone sensitization with weekly scalp DPC. MiXCR, applied by TCRdb to the RACE reads, yields one record per CDR3 protein. The table records 300,000 to 450,000 distinct CDR3 sequences, 4.5% to 6% of them present only once. Sample: whole blood, taken in connection with sensitization to the hapten diphenylcyclopropenone (DPC). The receptors here all came from a woman in her forties or fifties with alopecia areata. Some clones in this sample may be carry-over from other donors' samples.

This clonotype was observed at least ten times. This chain connects TRBV2 to TRBJ2-3; D is possibly TRBD2 (5 bases). Germline V gene sequence: CDR1 SNHLY, CDR2 FYNNEI. The CDR3 has 13 residues. V lost 6 bases to trimming and J lost 6 bases, with 13 bases between them. The chain's CDR3 is CASRLRETDTQYF. The DNA for the CDR3 is TGTGCCAGCAGATTGAGGGAGACGGATACGCAGTATTTT.

The chain employs TRBV29-1 and TRBJ1-2; the D gene is possibly TRBD1 (6 bases). Germline-derived CDR1 and CDR2 are SQVTM and ANQGSEA. CDR3 size: 16 residues. The germline V and J ends were trimmed by 3 bases and 1 base, with 18 bases remaining between them. The CDR3 protein is CSVEGLDSAFNYGYTF. Here the CDR3 DNA reads TGCAGCGTTGAGGGGCTGGACAGTGCGTTTAACTATGGCTACACCTTC.

The sample holds many counts of this clonotype. This chain uses TRBV13 with TRBJ1-1, with D possibly being TRBD1 (5 bases). This CDR3 comprises 13 residues. Between the trimmed V and J ends, which lost 6 bases and 4 bases, there was a span of 12 bases. Germline-derived CDR1 and CDR2 are PRHDT and FYEKMQ (reference sequence). CDR3 amino acids: CASRVGVSTEAFF. In nucleotides, the CDR3 is TGTGCCAGCAGGGTGGGGGTTTCCACTGAAGCTTTCTTT.

A note on this clonotype: A single base separates this from a much larger clone, so it may be a read error. The chain couples TRBV14 to TRBJ2-7, with D possibly TRBD1 on 5 matching bases. The CDR3 spans 17 residues. The germline V gene has CDR1 SGHDN and CDR2 FVKESK. The CDR3 nucleotides read TGTGCCAGCCGCCAACATCGGAGCAGGGCCCAAACCTACGAGCAGTACTTC. Translation: CASRQHRSRAQTYEQYF.

This clonotype was recorded a few times. The chain employs TRBV6-5 and TRBJ1-2, with 10 bases matching TRBD1. Germline V gene lookup returns CDR1 MNHEY and CDR2 SVGAGI. The CDR3 length is 13 residues. V shed 7 bases, J shed 4 bases, and the junction held 3 bases outside the gene matches. As DNA, the CDR3 is TGTGCCAGCACGGACAGGGGGGTCTATGGCTACACCTTC. As protein: CASTDRGVYGYTF.